What follows are 3 T cell receptor beta chains derived from one specimen sequenced in a study of T cell responses to AZD1222 COVID-19 vaccine. Using immunoSEQ multiplex PCR, the repertoire was profiled, and TCRdb retains in-frame clones only, with some absent. The sample yields 140,000 to 150,000 clones, roughly 89% seen once. The specimen comprised peripheral blood, sampled 28 days after the second dose of the MenACWY control vaccine. Receptors originate from an adult who received the MenACWY meningococcal vaccine as a control.

The CDR3 sequence is CASSETPGSSYNSPLHF. The CDR3 DNA reads TGTGCCAGTAGCGAAACCCCAGGGAGCTCCTATAATTCACCCCTCCACTTT. The chain links TRBV19 to TRBJ1-6; a weak D match, TRBD1 (5 bases). The CDR3 totals 17 residues. The V end lost 6 bases, the J end lost 0 bases, and 15 bases lay between the germline ends. CDR1 is LNHDA, CDR2 SQIVND, per germline (reference sequence).

The chain uses TRBV5-1 and TRBJ2-2; D not certain. This CDR3 spans 13 amino acids. V was clipped by 4 bases and J by 5 bases, with 9 bases between them. From germline, CDR1 is SGHRS and CDR2 YFSETQ. The CDR3 spells CASSTVGTGELFF. In DNA form, the CDR3 reads TGCGCCAGCAGCACGGTTGGGACCGGGGAGCTGTTTTTT.

V and J are TRBV15 and TRBJ1-1, with 7 positions matching TRBD1. Germline-derived CDR1 and CDR2 are LNHNV and YYDKDF (reference sequence). This CDR3 comprises 17 residues. V shed 4 bases and J 0 bases; nucleotides not matched to a gene: 11. The DNA of the CDR3 is TGTGCCACCAGCAAGACAGGGTCGGCGCAAATGAACACTGAAGCTTTCTTT. Its translation is CATSKTGSAQMNTEAFF.